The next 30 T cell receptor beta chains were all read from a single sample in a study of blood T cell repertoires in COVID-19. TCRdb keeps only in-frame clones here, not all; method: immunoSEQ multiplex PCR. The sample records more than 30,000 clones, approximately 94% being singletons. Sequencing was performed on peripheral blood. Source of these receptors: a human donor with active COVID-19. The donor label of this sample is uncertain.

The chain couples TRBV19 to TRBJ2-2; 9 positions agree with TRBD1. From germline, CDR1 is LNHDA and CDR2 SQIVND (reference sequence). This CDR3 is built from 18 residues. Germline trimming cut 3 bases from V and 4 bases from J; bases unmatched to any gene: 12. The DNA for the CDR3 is TGTGCCAGTAGTATTAGTAGTGCGGGACAGGGTCCCACCGGGGAGCTGTTTTTT. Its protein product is CASSISSAGQGPTGELFF.

CDR3 sequence: CASSGLGSGEQFF. As DNA, the CDR3 is TGTGCCAGCAGCGGACTAGGTTCTGGTGAGCAGTTCTTC. V usage is TRBV2 and J usage is TRBJ2-1; 7 bases agree with TRBD2. Germline CDR1 SNHLY, CDR2 FYNNEI. This CDR3 contains 13 residues. The V gene end was trimmed by 6 bases and the J gene end by 9 bases; junction bases not matched to a gene: 8.

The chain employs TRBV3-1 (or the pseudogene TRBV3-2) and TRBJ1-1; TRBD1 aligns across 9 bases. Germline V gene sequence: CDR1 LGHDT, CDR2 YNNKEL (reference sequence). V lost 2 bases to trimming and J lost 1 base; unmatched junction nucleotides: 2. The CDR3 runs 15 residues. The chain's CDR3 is CASSQWDRANTEAFF. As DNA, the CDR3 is TGTGCCAGCAGCCAATGGGACAGGGCGAACACTGAAGCTTTCTTT.

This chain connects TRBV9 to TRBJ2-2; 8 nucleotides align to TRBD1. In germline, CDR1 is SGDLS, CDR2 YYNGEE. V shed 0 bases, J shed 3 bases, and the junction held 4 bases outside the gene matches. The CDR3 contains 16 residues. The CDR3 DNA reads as TGTGCCAGCAGCGTAGAGGCAGGGGGCCACACCGGGGAGCTGTTTTTT. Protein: CASSVEAGGHTGELFF.

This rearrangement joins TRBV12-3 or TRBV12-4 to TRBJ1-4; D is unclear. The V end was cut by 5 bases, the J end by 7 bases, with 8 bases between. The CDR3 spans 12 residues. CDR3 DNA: TGTGCCAGCAGTCCACGGGGTGAAAAACTGTTTTTT. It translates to CASSPRGEKLFF.

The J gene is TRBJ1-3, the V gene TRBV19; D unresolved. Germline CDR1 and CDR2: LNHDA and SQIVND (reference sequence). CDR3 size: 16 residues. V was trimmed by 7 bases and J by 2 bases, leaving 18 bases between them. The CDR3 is CASITNIPRTGNTIYF. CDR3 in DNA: TGTGCCAGTATAACGAACATTCCCAGGACTGGAAACACCATATATTTT.

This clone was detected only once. The CDR3 bases are TGTGCCAGCAGCTCTTCCCGGACAGGGGTGGACAATGAGCAGTTCTTC. Its translation is CASSSSRTGVDNEQFF. The chain is built from TRBV11-1 and TRBJ2-1; 9 bases fit TRBD1. The germline CDR1 and CDR2 sequences are SGHAT and FQDESV (reference sequence). This CDR3 region has 16 residues. V was pared by 4 bases and J by 5 bases, with 9 bases of the junction left unmatched.

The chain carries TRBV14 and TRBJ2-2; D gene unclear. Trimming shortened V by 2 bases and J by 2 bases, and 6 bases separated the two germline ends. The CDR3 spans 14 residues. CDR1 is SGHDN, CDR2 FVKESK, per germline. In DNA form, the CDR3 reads TGTGCCAGCAGCCAACAGATTAACACCGGGGAGCTGTTTTTT. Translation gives CASSQQINTGELFF.

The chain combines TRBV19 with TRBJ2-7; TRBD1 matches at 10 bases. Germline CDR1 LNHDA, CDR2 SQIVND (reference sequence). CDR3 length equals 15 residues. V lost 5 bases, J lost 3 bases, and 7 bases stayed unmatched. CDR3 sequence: CASSPGQGLGYEQYF. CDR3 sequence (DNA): TGTGCCAGTAGTCCGGGACAGGGGCTCGGCTACGAGCAGTACTTC.

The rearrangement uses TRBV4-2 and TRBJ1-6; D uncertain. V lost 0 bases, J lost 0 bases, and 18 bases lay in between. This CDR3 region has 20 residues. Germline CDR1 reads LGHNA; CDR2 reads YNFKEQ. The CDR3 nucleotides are TGTGCCAGCAGCCAAGAAAATTTTTGGAGTGAGAGCTCCTATAATTCACCCCTCCACTTT. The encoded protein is CASSQENFWSESSYNSPLHF.

This CDR3 is CASSLDGTSGNPYNEQFF. The CDR3 DNA follows: TGTGCCAGCAGCTTGGATGGGACTAGCGGGAACCCCTACAATGAGCAGTTCTTC. The V and J genes are TRBV5-6 and TRBJ2-1; 13 bases map to TRBD2. The CDR3 is 18 amino acids. Germline-derived CDR1 and CDR2 are SGHDT and YYEEEE. The V segment lost 0 bases and the J segment 2 bases; nucleotides outside the gene matches: 5.

CDR3 sequence reads: CSLLRGGNTGELFF. For the CDR3, the DNA is TGCAGCCTTCTCCGGGGGGGGAACACCGGGGAGCTGTTTTTT. The J gene is TRBJ2-2, the V gene TRBV29-1; TRBD2 matches 8 bases. Germline values: CDR1 SQVTM, CDR2 ANQGSEA. The CDR3 runs 14 residues. With V trimmed by 8 bases and J by 1 base, 6 bases remained unmatched.

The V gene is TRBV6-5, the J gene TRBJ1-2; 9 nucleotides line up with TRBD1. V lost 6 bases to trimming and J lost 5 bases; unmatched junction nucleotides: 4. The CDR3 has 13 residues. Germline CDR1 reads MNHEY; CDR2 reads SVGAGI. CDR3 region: CASSRTGEYGYTF. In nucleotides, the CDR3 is TGTGCCAGCAGCCGGACAGGGGAGTATGGCTACACCTTC.

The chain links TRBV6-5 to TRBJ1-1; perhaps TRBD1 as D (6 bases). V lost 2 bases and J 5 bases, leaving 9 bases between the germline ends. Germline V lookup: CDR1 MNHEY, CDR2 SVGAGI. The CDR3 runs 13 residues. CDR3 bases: TGTGCCAGCAGTTACAGGGGGTATACTGAAGCTTTCTTT. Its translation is CASSYRGYTEAFF.

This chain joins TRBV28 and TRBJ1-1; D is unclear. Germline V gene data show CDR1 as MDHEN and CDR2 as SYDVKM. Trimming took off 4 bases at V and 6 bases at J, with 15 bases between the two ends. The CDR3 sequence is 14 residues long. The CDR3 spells CASSSPSNGAEAFF. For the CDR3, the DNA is TGTGCCAGCAGTTCCCCATCGAACGGGGCTGAAGCTTTCTTT.

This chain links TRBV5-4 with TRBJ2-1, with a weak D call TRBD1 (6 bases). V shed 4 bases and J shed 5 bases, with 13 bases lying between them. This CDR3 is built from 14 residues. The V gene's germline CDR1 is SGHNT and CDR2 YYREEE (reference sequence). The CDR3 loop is CASSEQGVDNEQFF. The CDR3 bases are TGTGCCAGCAGCGAACAGGGAGTGGACAATGAGCAGTTCTTC.

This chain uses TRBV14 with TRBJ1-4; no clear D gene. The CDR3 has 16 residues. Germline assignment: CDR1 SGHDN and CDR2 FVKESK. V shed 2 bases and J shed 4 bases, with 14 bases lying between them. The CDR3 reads CASSQFREGHNEKLFF. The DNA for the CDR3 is TGTGCCAGCAGCCAATTTCGGGAGGGCCATAATGAAAAACTGTTTTTT.

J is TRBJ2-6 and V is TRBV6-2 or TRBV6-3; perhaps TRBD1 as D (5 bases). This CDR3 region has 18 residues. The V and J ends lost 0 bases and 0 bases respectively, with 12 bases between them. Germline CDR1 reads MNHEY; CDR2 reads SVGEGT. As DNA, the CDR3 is TGTGCCAGCAGTTACTCGTTACAGGAGACCTCTGGGGCCAACGTCCTGACTTTC. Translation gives CASSYSLQETSGANVLTF.

CDR3 bases: TGCGCCAGCAGCTTGCGCCAGGGTGGGATTGCAACTAATGAAAAACTGTTTTTT. As protein: CASSLRQGGIATNEKLFF. The chain is built from TRBV5-1 and TRBJ1-4; perhaps TRBD1 as D (5 bases). From germline, CDR1 is SGHRS and CDR2 YFSETQ. The CDR3 extends over 18 amino acids. The V and J ends lost 1 base and 0 bases respectively, with 16 bases between them.

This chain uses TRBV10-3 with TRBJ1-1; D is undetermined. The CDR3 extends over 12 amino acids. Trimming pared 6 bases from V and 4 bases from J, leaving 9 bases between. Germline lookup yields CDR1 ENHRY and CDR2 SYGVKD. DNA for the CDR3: TGTGCCATCAGCCAGATTGGCACTGAAGCTTTCTTT. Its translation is CAISQIGTEAFF.

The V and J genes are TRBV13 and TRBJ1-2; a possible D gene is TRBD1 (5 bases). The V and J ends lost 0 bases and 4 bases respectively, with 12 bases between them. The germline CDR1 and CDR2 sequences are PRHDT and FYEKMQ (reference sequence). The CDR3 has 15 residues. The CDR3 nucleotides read TGTGCCAGCAGCTTAGGAGGGGAAGGGGTCTATGGCTACACCTTC. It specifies CASSLGGEGVYGYTF.

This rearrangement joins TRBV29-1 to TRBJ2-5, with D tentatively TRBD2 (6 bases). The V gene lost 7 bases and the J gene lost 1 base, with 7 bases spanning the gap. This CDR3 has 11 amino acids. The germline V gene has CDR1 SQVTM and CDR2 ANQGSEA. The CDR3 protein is CSGGTQETQYF. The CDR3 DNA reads TGCAGCGGCGGGACCCAAGAGACCCAGTACTTC.

CDR3 coding DNA: TGCGCCAGCAGCCAATTTGTGACAGGGCAAGAGACCCAGTACTTC. The encoded protein is CASSQFVTGQETQYF. The V call is TRBV4-1, the J call TRBJ2-5; 7 bases map to TRBD1. J lost 2 bases, V lost 2 bases, and 5 bases had no gene match. There are 15 residues in the CDR3. Germline V gives CDR1 MGHRA, CDR2 YSYEKL.

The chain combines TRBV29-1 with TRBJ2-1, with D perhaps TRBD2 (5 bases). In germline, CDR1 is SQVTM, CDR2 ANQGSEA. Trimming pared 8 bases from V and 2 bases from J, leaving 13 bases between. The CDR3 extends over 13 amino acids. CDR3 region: CSSHGAAYNEQFF. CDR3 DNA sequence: TGCAGCTCTCACGGAGCGGCCTACAATGAGCAGTTCTTC.

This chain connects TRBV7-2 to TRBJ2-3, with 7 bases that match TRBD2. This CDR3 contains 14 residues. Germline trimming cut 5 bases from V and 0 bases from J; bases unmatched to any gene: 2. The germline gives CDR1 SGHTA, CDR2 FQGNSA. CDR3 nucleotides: TGTGCCAGCAGCCCTAGCGGAAGCACAGATACGCAGTATTTT. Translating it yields CASSPSGSTDTQYF. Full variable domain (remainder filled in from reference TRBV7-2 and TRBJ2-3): GAGVSQSPSNKVTEKGKDVELRCDPISGHTALYWYRQSLGQGLEFLIYFQGNSAPDKSGLPSDRFSAERTGGSVSTLTIQRTQQEDSAVYLCASSPSGSTDTQYFGPGTRLTVL.

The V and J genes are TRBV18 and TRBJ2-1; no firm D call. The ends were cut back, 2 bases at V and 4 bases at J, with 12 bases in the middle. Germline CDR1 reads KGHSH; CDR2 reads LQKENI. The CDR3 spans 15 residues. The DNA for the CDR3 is TGTGCCAGCTCACCAGGCGCCAAGACATACAATGAGCAGTTCTTC. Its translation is CASSPGAKTYNEQFF.

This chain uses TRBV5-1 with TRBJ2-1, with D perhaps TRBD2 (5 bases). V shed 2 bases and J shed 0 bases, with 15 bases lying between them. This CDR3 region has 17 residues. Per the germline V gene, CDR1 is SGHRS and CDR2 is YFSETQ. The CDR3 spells CASSFSPGGFSYNEQFF. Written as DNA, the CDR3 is TGCGCCAGCAGCTTTTCCCCAGGCGGGTTCTCCTACAATGAGCAGTTCTTC. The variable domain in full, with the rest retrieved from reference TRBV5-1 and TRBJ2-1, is KAGVTQTPRYLIKTRGQQVTLSCSPISGHRSVSWYQQTPGQGLQFLFEYFSETQRNKGNFPGRFSGRQFSNSRSEMNVSTLELGDSALYLCASSFSPGGFSYNEQFFGPGTRLTVL.

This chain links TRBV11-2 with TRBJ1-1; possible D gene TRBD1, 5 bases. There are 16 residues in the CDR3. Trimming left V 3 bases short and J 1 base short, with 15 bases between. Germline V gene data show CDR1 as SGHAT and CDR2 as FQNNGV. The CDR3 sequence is CASSFFTVGQNTEAFF. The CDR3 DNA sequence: TGTGCCAGCAGCTTCTTTACGGTTGGACAGAACACTGAAGCTTTCTTT.

The CDR3 bases are TGTGCCAGCAAAATCATGAACACTGAAGCTTTCTTT. Its translation: CASKIMNTEAFF. The chain is built from TRBV6-5 and TRBJ1-1, with D uncertain. The CDR3 consists of 12 residues. V was clipped by 7 bases and J by 0 bases, with 6 bases between them. CDR1 and CDR2 from the germline V gene are MNHEY and SVGAGI.

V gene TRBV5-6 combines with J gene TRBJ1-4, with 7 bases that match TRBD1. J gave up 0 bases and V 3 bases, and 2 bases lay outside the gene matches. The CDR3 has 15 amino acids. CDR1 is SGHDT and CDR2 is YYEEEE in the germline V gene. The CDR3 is CASSWGTATNEKLFF. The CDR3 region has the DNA TGTGCCAGCAGCTGGGGGACAGCAACTAATGAAAAACTGTTTTTT.